The source of this T cell receptor beta chain is a study of blood T cell repertoires in COVID-19. Study at large: Acute and convalescent COVID-19 samples came from the United States, Italy and Spain. T cells, B-cell-depleted T cells, or PBMCs provided the cDNA or gDNA that served as material.

CDR3 length: 17 residues. V lost 0 bases to trimming and J lost 5 bases; unmatched junction nucleotides: 7. Germline V gene lookup returns CDR1 MNHEY and CDR2 SVGEGT. This clone was found a few times. In the original analysis: For nucleated cells, counts were estimated from reference gene primer amplification. TCRdb's table, derived via immunoSEQ multiplex PCR, lists solely in-frame clones and lacks some. That table is the source of V, J and clone size, and D and trimming were worked out from the DNA. The repertoire consists of approximately 300,000 clones, with approximately 87% occurring once and the leading ten covering 4%.

This receptor was identified in a woman aged 45-60 years with active or convalescent COVID-19. The sequencing sample was made of peripheral blood. The chain couples TRBV6-2 or TRBV6-3 to TRBJ2-1, with 10 bases aligning to TRBD2. The CDR3 loop reads CASSYSVGLAGDNEQFF. The CDR3 coding sequence is TGTGCCAGCAGTTACTCGGTCGGGCTAGCGGGGGACAATGAGCAGTTCTTC.